This TCR beta chain was sequenced during a study of CD8 T cells in Susac syndrome. Study-wide results and caveats: As the study acknowledged, the number of individuals in its TCR sequencing and HLA analysis was relatively small.

An amount of RNA that ranged from about 0.45 to 1 ug was reverse transcribed with random hexamers. Using its own MiXCR run on the immunoSEQ multiplex PCR reads, TCRdb lists one record per CDR3 protein. Here the sample spans under 200,000 distinct CDR3 sequences, 94% being singletons. On this clonotype: Antigen: not known.

Sequencing of TCR beta was undertaken in CD8+ and CD4+ T cells derived from blood. CDR1 is KGHSH and CDR2 is LQKENI in the germline V gene. After removal of 3 bases from V and 1 base from J, the junction contained 5 bases not matched to a gene. This CDR3 has 16 amino acids. This chain links TRBV18 with TRBJ2-3, with 9 positions matching TRBD1. Input material: CD4+ T cells from PBMCs. This receptor was taken from a human donor with Susac syndrome. CDR3 region: CASSPLGQGGTDTQYF. In nucleotides, the CDR3 is TGTGCCAGCTCACCCCTGGGACAGGGTGGCACAGATACGCAGTATTTT.